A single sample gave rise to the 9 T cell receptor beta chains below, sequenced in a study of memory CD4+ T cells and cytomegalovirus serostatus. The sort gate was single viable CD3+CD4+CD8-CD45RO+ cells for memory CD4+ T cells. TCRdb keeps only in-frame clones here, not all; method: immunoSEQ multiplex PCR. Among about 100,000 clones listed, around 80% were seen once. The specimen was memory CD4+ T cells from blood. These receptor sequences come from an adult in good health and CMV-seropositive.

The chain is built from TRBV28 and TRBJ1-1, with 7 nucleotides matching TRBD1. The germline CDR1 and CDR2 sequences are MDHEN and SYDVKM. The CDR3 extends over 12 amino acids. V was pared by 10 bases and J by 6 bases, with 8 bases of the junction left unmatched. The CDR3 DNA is TGTGCCACGGGGACAGCCGTATCTGAAGCTTTCTTT. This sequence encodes CATGTAVSEAFF. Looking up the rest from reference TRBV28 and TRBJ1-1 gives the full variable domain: DVKVTQSSRYLVKRTGEKVFLECVQDMDHENMFWYRQDPGLGLRLIYFSYDVKMKEKGDIPEGYSVSREKKERFSLILESASTNQTSMYLCATGTAVSEAFFGQGTRLTVV.

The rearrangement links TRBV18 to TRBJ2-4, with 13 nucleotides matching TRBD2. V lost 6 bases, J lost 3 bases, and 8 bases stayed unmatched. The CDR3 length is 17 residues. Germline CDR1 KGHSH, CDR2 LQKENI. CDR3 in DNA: TGTGCCAGCTCCGGGACTAGCGGGACCTCCGGCAAAAACATTCAGTACTTC. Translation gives CASSGTSGTSGKNIQYF.

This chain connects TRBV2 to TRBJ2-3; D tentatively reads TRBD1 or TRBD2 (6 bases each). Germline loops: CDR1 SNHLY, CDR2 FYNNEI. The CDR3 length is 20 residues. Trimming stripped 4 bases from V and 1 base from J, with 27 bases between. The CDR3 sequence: CASSGDPGTQGRGGTDTQYF. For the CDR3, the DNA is TGTGCCAGCAGTGGAGATCCCGGGACCCAGGGGCGGGGAGGCACAGATACGCAGTATTTT.

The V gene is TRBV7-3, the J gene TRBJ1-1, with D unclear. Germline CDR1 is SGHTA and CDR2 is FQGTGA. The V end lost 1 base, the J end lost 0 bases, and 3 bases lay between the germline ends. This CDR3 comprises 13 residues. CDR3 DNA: TGTGCCAGCAGCTTAAGTGTGAACACTGAAGCTTTCTTT. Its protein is CASSLSVNTEAFF.

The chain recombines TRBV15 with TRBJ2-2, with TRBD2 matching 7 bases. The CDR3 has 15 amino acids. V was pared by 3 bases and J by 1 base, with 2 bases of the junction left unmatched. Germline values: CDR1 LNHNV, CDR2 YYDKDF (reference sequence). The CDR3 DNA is TGTGCCACCAGCAGCGGGACTAAGAACACCGGGGAGCTGTTTTTT. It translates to CATSSGTKNTGELFF.

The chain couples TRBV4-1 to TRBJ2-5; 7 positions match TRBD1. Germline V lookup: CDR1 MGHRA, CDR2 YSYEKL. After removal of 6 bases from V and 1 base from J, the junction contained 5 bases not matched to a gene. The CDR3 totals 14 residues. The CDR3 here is CASSRTGVQETQYF. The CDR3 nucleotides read TGCGCCAGCAGTAGGACAGGAGTCCAAGAGACCCAGTACTTC.

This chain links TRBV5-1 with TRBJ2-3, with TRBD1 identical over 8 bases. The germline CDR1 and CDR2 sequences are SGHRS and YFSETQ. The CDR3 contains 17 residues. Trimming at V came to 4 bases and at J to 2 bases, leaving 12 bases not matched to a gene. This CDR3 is CASSMRTGPITTDTQYF. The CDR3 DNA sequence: TGCGCCAGCAGCATGCGGACAGGGCCCATCACCACAGATACGCAGTATTTT.

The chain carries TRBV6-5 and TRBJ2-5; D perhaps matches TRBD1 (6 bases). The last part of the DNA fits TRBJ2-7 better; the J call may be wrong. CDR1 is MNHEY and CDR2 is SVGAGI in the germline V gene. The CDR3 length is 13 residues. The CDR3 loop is CASIQGLSYEQYF. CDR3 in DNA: TGTGCCAGCATCCAGGGGTTATCCTACGAGCAGTACTTC.

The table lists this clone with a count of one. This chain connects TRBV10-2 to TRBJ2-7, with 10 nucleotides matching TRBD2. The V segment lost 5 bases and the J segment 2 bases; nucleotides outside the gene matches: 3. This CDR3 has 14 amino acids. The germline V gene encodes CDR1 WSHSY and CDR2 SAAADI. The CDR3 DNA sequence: TGCGCCAGCAGTCGACTAGCGGGCCCCTACGAGCAGTACTTC. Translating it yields CASSRLAGPYEQYF.